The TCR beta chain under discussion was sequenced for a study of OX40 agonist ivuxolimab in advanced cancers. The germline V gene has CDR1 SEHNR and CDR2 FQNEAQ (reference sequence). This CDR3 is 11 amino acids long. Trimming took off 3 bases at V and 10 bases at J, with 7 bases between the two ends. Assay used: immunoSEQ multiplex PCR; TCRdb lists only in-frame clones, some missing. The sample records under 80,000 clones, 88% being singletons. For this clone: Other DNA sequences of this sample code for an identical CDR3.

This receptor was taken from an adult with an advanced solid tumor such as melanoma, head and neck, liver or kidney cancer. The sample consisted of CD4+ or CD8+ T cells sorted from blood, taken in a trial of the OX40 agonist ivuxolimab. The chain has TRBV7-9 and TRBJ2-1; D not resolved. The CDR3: CASSLEVEQFF. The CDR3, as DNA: TGTGCCAGCAGCTTGGAAGTGGAGCAGTTCTTC.